This entry describes one T cell receptor (beta chain). Germline V gene sequence: CDR1 KGHSH, CDR2 LQKENI. The CDR3 is 13 residues long. J was trimmed by 3 bases and V by 5 bases; bases with no gene match: 4. The data are from a study of Tregs in tolerant kidney transplant recipients. Using immunoSEQ multiplex PCR, the repertoire was profiled, and TCRdb retains in-frame clones only, with some absent. In the table there are tens of thousands of clones, 84% of which are singletons. The source of this sequence is a human donor in good health. J is TRBJ2-7 and V is TRBV18; 7 bases are a match to TRBD1. Sequencing was carried out using CD4+ T cells from blood. In nucleotides, the CDR3 is TGTGCCAGCTCATTTCAGGGGGACTACGAGCAGTACTTC. It is translated as CASSFQGDYEQYF.